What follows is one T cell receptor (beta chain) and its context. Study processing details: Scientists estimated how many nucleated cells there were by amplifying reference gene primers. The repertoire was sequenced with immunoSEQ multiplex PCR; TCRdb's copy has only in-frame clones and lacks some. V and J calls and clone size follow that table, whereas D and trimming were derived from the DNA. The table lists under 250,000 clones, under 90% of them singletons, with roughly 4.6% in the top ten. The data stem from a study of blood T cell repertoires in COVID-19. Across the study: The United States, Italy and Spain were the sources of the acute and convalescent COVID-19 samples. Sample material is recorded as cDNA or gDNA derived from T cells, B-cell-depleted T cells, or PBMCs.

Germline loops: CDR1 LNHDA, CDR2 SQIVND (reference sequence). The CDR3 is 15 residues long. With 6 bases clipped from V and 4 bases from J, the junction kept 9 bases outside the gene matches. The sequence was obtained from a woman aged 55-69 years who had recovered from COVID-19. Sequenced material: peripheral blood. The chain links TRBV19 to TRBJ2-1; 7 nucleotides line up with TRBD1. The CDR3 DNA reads TGTGCCAGTAGACCCGAGGGGGCGGGTTACAATGAGCAGTTCTTC. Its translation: CASRPEGAGYNEQFF. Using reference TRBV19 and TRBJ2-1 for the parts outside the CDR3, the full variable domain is DGGITQSPKYLFRKEGQNVTLSCEQNLNHDAMYWYRQDPGQGLRLIYYSQIVNDFQKGDIAEGYSVSREKKESFPLTVTSAQKNPTAFYLCASRPEGAGYNEQFFGPGTRLTVL.